These 23 T cell receptor beta chains were sequenced from one sample in a study of vaccination and CD4 T cells after COVID-19 (dated by TCRdb to the early 2020s). Libraries came from PCR. The instrument given in TCRdb is Illumina iSeq 100. TCR sequencing of DNA from cultured CD4+ T cells used the Oncomine TCR Beta short-read assay at the Johns Hopkins FTIC core. Through fastp at Q25 and MiXCR, TCRdb rebuilt clones from the public reads, retaining in-frame beta chains. Each entry merges the rows of one CDR3 protein and shows their most common DNA and genes. This sample lists about 5,500 distinct CDR3 sequences; about 42% were detected once. Roughly 32% of the sample belongs to the ten largest clones. The treatment or condition label here, explained by the study, means: roughly 10-day PBMC culture with coronavirus spike peptide pools or control peptides (ViraFEST assay). What these receptors recognize is not known.

The sequencing input was CD4+ T cells from blood, cultured in vitro. These receptors originate from a human donor who had recovered from COVID-19.

This clonotype rates as large. The chain has TRBV27 and TRBJ1-6; D remains ambiguous. From germline, CDR1 is MNHEY and CDR2 SMNVEV (reference sequence). The length of the CDR3 is 15 residues. Deletions cut 6 bases from V and 10 bases from J, with 19 bases between. The CDR3: CASSTTWGGLSPLHF. The CDR3 DNA sequence: TGTGCCAGCAGCACGACGTGGGGTGGACTATCACCCCTCCACTTT.

This sequence joins TRBV20-1 and TRBJ2-5; either TRBD1 or TRBD2 may supply D (5 bases each). V was cut by 4 bases and J by 2 bases, with 11 bases left in between. The CDR3 is 13 amino acids. Germline assignment: CDR1 DFQATT and CDR2 SNEGSKA (reference sequence). The CDR3 DNA follows: TGCAGTGCTAACAAGGGACCTCAAGAGACCCAGTACTTC. Encoded protein: CSANKGPQETQYF.

This chain links TRBV2 with TRBJ1-1; D ambiguous. Germline V gives CDR1 SNHLY, CDR2 FYNNEI. This CDR3 is 12 amino acids long. The ends were cut back, 5 bases at V and 1 base at J, with 5 bases in the middle. The CDR3 nucleotides are TGTGCCAGCAGTTCAAGGAACACTGAAGCTTTCTTT. It translates to CASSSRNTEAFF.

The table lists this clonotype with a few counts. The DNA of the CDR3 is TGCAGTGCTAGAGATCTCGCCAGGGGCAGCTCCCAAGAGACCCAGTACTTC. Amino acid sequence: CSARDLARGSSQETQYF. This chain uses TRBV20-1 with TRBJ2-5, with a possible D match to TRBD1 (6 bases). In germline, CDR1 is DFQATT, CDR2 SNEGSKA (reference sequence). The CDR3 is made up of 17 amino acids. V was shortened by 0 bases and J by 1 base, with 18 bases between the two germline ends.

V is TRBV19 and J is TRBJ2-6; TRBD1 is a possible D gene (6 bases). This CDR3 region has 17 residues. V was cut by 5 bases and J by 0 bases, with 14 bases left in between. Germline V gene lookup returns CDR1 LNHDA and CDR2 SQIVND (reference sequence). The DNA for the CDR3 is TGTGCCAGTAGTGGAAACAGGGATGGCTCTGGGGCCAACGTCCTGACTTTC. Translated: CASSGNRDGSGANVLTF.

CDR3 residues: CASSDIQGQSSYEQYF. CDR3 sequence (DNA): TGTGCCAGCAGTGACATCCAGGGGCAAAGCTCCTACGAGCAGTACTTC. V usage is TRBV6-4 and J usage is TRBJ2-7, with a weak D call TRBD1 (6 bases). The V end was cut by 2 bases, the J end by 0 bases, with 14 bases between. CDR1 and CDR2 from the germline V gene are MRHNA and SNTAGT. The CDR3 length is 16 residues.

CDR3 in amino acids: CASSLRGRNTEAFF. CDR3 in DNA: TGTGCCAGCAGTTTAAGAGGACGAAACACTGAAGCTTTCTTT. V gene TRBV27 combines with J gene TRBJ1-1; D is undetermined. Trimming took off 2 bases at V and 2 bases at J, with 9 bases between the two ends. The CDR3 runs to 14 residues. CDR1 and CDR2 from the germline V gene are MNHEY and SMNVEV (reference sequence).

The chain combines TRBV11-2 with TRBJ1-6; no definite D call. Trimming removed 7 bases from V and 9 bases from J, with 19 bases in between. The CDR3 is made up of 15 amino acids. The V gene's germline CDR1 is SGHAT and CDR2 FQNNGV. The CDR3 spells CASTELGFGGSPLHF. DNA for the CDR3: TGTGCCAGCACCGAATTAGGCTTCGGCGGTTCACCCCTCCACTTT.

Worth noting for this clonotype: One end of the junction is discordant with germline, which a read error may explain. The chain carries TRBV7-7 and TRBJ2-1; 11 bases line up with TRBD1. Germline CDR1 and CDR2: SSHAT and FNYEAQ (reference sequence). This CDR3 has 15 amino acids. The CDR3 bases are TGTGCTAGCAGCTCCGGGACAGGGGGCTACAATGAGCAGTTCTTC. Translation: CASSSGTGGYNEQFF. Full variable domain (outside the CDR3, taken from reference TRBV7-7 and TRBJ2-1): GAGVSQSPRYKVTKRGQDVTLRCDPISSHATLYWYQQALGQGPEFLTYFNYEAQPDKSGLPSDRFSAERPEGSISTLTIQRTEQRDSAMYRCASSSGTGGYNEQFFGPGTRLTVL.

The chain employs TRBV6-1 and TRBJ1-3; D might be TRBD1 (6 bases). The V and J ends lost 6 bases and 8 bases respectively, with 17 bases between them. The length of the CDR3 is 14 residues. CDR1 is MNHNS and CDR2 is SASEGT in the germline V gene. The CDR3 region has the DNA TGTGCCAGCAGATTAAATCCAGGGGCGGACACCATATATTTT. Its protein product is CASRLNPGADTIYF.

The sample holds a few counts of this clonotype. The gene calls are TRBV2 and TRBJ2-1; TRBD1 might be the D (5 bases). Per the germline V gene, CDR1 is SNHLY and CDR2 is FYNNEI. The CDR3 totals 13 residues. CDR3 DNA sequence: TGTGCGGCTGCAGGGTCCCCTAACAATGAGCAGTTCTTC. Translated, it gives CAAAGSPNNEQFF.

The chain uses TRBV10-3 and TRBJ2-1, with 11 bases identical to TRBD2. Germline V gene data show CDR1 as ENHRY and CDR2 as SYGVKD. The CDR3 loop spans 17 amino acids. Trimming at V came to 5 bases and at J to 2 bases, leaving 8 bases not matched to a gene. For the CDR3, the DNA is TGTGCCATCAGTCCCTTTTTAGCGGGAGGGCCCTACAATGAGCAGTTCTTC. Its translation is CAISPFLAGGPYNEQFF.

The chain uses TRBV7-9 and TRBJ2-5; 7 nucleotides match TRBD2. This CDR3 spans 19 amino acids. The V segment lost 1 base and the J segment 2 bases; nucleotides outside the gene matches: 16. Germline V CDR1 and CDR2: SEHNR, FQNEAQ (reference sequence). The CDR3 bases are TGTGCCAGCAGCTTAGGAGCCCCCGGGGGAGGGAGGGGACAAGAGACCCAGTACTTC. Its translation: CASSLGAPGGGRGQETQYF.

The rearrangement joins TRBV15 to TRBJ2-5, with 9 bases lining up with TRBD2. This CDR3 spans 15 amino acids. From germline, CDR1 is LNHNV and CDR2 YYDKDF (reference sequence). The J segment lost 5 bases and the V segment lost 5 bases, leaving 9 bases of the junction unmatched. CDR3 DNA sequence: TGTGCCACCAGCTACCGGACTAGCGAAGGCGAGACCCAGTACTTC. As protein: CATSYRTSEGETQYF.

This clonotype occurred a few times. The rearrangement joins TRBV7-2 to TRBJ2-3, with 7 nucleotides matching TRBD2. With V trimmed by 5 bases and J by 4 bases, 12 bases remained unmatched. The CDR3 has 16 amino acids. CDR1 is SGHTA, CDR2 FQGNSA, per germline. CDR3 nucleotides: TGTGCCAGCAGCCAGAGGGGCGGGAGTATCCCAGATACGCAGTATTTT. This gives the protein CASSQRGGSIPDTQYF.

This clonotype was detected only a few times. V gene TRBV15 combines with J gene TRBJ1-5, with a possible D match to TRBD1 (5 bases). V dropped 1 base and J dropped 7 bases, with 8 bases sitting between them. Germline V lookup: CDR1 LNHNV, CDR2 YYDKDF (reference sequence). The CDR3 is made up of 13 amino acids. As DNA, the CDR3 is TGTGCCACCAGCAGAGTCCAGGGCCAGCCCCAGCATTTT. Its translation is CATSRVQGQPQHF. Based on the CDR3 plus reference TRBV15 and TRBJ1-5, the full variable domain is DAMVIQNPRYQVTQFGKPVTLSCSQTLNHNVMYWYQQKSSQAPKLLFHYYDKDFNNEADTPDNFQSRRPNTSFCFLDIRSPGLGDTAMYLCATSRVQGQPQHFGDGTRLSIL.

The chain joins TRBV5-4 to TRBJ1-2; 7 nucleotides match TRBD1. In germline, CDR1 is SGHNT, CDR2 YYREEE (reference sequence). Losses at the gene ends were 4 bases for V and 5 bases for J; bases not matched to a gene: 8. The CDR3 contains 14 residues. This CDR3 is CASSRGQDKYGYTF. The DNA of the CDR3 is TGTGCCAGCAGCCGCGGACAGGACAAGTATGGCTACACCTTC.

This clonotype occurred a few times. The chain has TRBV6-5 and TRBJ1-2, with TRBD1 as a possible D gene (5 bases). The CDR3 is made up of 14 amino acids. V lost 2 bases to trimming and J lost 4 bases, with 11 bases between them. Germline V gene data show CDR1 as MNHEY and CDR2 as SVGAGI. The CDR3 loop reads CASSYPGSPYGYTF. CDR3 in DNA: TGTGCCAGCAGTTACCCAGGGTCCCCCTATGGCTACACCTTC.

This clonotype appeared a few times. The chain recombines TRBV2 with TRBJ2-3; unclear D gene. CDR1 and CDR2 (germline): SNHLY, FYNNEI. The CDR3 has 13 residues. Trimming took off 7 bases at V and 3 bases at J, with 11 bases between the two ends. CDR3 protein: CASTVPLTDTQYF. In nucleotides, the CDR3 is TGTGCCAGCACGGTTCCGTTGACAGATACGCAGTATTTT.

This rearrangement joins TRBV20-1 to TRBJ2-1; D not certain. The ends were cut back, 7 bases at V and 0 bases at J, with 16 bases in the middle. Germline CDR1 reads DFQATT; CDR2 reads SNEGSKA (reference sequence). CDR3 length equals 15 residues. In nucleotides, the CDR3 is TGCAGTGGTCTTGGTTTTTCGAGCTCCTACAATGAGCAGTTCTTC. Residues: CSGLGFSSSYNEQFF.

The gene calls are TRBV15 and TRBJ1-4, with TRBD1 identical over 9 bases. Trimming took 2 bases from V and 4 from J; bases not matched to a gene: 5. Per the germline V gene, CDR1 is LNHNV and CDR2 is YYDKDF (reference sequence). The CDR3 is 16 amino acids. CDR3 in DNA: TGTGCCACCAGCAGACCAACAGGGGGCGTTAATGAAAAACTGTTTTTT. The encoded protein is CATSRPTGGVNEKLFF.

The chain employs TRBV7-8 and TRBJ1-1, with TRBD1 matching 8 bases. This CDR3 region has 14 residues. Germline CDR1 reads SGHVS; CDR2 reads FQNEAQ. Trimming cost V 4 bases and J 2 bases; bases outside gene matches: 3. The CDR3 coding sequence is TGTGCCAGCAGCTCTCCAGGGGGCAACACTGAAGCTTTCTTT. This gives the protein CASSSPGGNTEAFF.

The chain recombines TRBV15 with TRBJ2-7; tentative D call: TRBD2 (6 bases). Looked up from germline, CDR1 is LNHNV and CDR2 is YYDKDF (reference sequence). This CDR3 is built from 16 residues. Trimming took off 1 base at V and 4 bases at J, with 17 bases between the two ends. The CDR3 spells CATSRGGGGTFYEQYF. The CDR3 coding sequence is TGTGCCACCAGCAGAGGGGGCGGAGGGACCTTTTACGAGCAGTACTTC.